These T cell receptor beta chains were read from a single sample in a study of blood T cells in healthy people across ages. TCRdb re-derived calls from the 5' RACE reads in MiXCR, one entry per CDR3 protein. Among 1.8 million or so distinct CDR3 sequences listed, about two fifths were seen once. Sequencing was performed on blood. The source is a human donor in good health. Each CDR3 is given with its conserved first and last residue. The order of the fields is J gene, V gene, D gene, clone size, CDR3 protein, CDR3 DNA. A D gene is named only where the DNA matches it firmly. Rows may omit the clone size; those that give it use once, few, many or a size class.

TRBJ1-2	TRBV7-9	-	few	CATLAGVGYGYTF	TGTGCCACCCTGGCCGGTGTGGGCTATGGCTACACCTTC
TRBJ1-2	TRBV6-4	TRBD1	-	CASREPGTGHGYTF	TGTGCCAGCAGGGAACCGGGGACAGGGCATGGCTACACCTTC
TRBJ1-4	TRBV15	-	many	CATSREGTIEKLFF	TGTGCCACCAGCAGAGAGGGGACGATTGAAAAACTGTTTTTT
TRBJ2-3	TRBV6-6	TRBD2	-	CASSNLGGGTDTQYF	TGTGCCAGCAGTAATTTGGGCGGGGGGACAGATACGCAGTATTTT
TRBJ2-3	TRBV9	-	-	CASSVLVGSTDTQYF	TGTGCCAGCAGCGTCCTAGTGGGGTCCACAGATACGCAGTATTTT
TRBJ2-2	TRBV7-9	-	-	CASSLWVGDPGELFF	TGTGCCAGCAGCTTATGGGTGGGGGATCCCGGGGAGCTGTTTTTT
TRBJ2-7	TRBV2	TRBD2	few	CAGSIAGGPSYEQYF	TGTGCCGGCAGTATAGCGGGGGGACCCTCCTACGAGCAGTACTTC
TRBJ1-1	TRBV18	-	-	CASSPRSSMPGTEAFF	TGTGCCAGCTCACCCCGGTCTAGTATGCCAGGCACTGAAGCTTTCTTT
TRBJ1-5	TRBV24-1	TRBD1	few	CATSDSRQGSQPQHF	TGTGCCACCAGTGATTCGAGACAGGGTAGTCAGCCCCAGCATTTT
TRBJ2-2	TRBV4-3	-	-	CASSPTGSVELFF	TGCGCCAGCAGCCCTACAGGATCAGTGGAGCTGTTTTTT
TRBJ2-3	TRBV5-1	-	-	CAGSPTGYPADTQYF	TGCGCCGGCAGCCCTACCGGTTATCCGGCAGATACGCAGTATTTT
TRBJ2-7	TRBV28	TRBD1	once	CASRPPGQFHEQYF	TGTGCCAGCAGGCCACCGGGACAGTTTCACGAGCAGTACTTC
TRBJ2-5	TRBV6-5	TRBD2	-	CASSKGTRGETQYF	TGTGCCAGCAGTAAAGGGACTAGAGGAGAGACCCAGTACTTC
TRBJ2-5	TRBV6-5	-	-	CASSSNTRETQYF	TGTGCCAGCAGTTCTAACACCAGGGAGACCCAGTACTTC
TRBJ1-4	TRBV20-1	-	few	CSARDPWEATNEKLFF	TGCAGTGCTAGAGATCCCTGGGAGGCAACTAATGAAAAACTGTTTTTT
TRBJ2-1	TRBV11-1	-	few	CASSLGQGPGEQFF	TGTGCCAGCAGCTTAGGGCAGGGGCCTGGTGAGCAGTTCTTC
TRBJ1-2	TRBV5-1	TRBD1	-	CASSPDRADSLYGYTF	TGCGCCAGCAGCCCGGACAGGGCCGATTCCCTCTATGGCTACACCTTC
TRBJ2-6	TRBV10-3	TRBD1	few	CATGTGSGANVLTF	TGTGCCACCGGGACAGGCTCTGGGGCCAACGTCCTGACTTTC
TRBJ1-3	TRBV7-2	-	-	CASSLANAGNTIYF	TGTGCCAGCAGCTTAGCTAACGCTGGAAACACCATATATTTT
TRBJ2-5	TRBV5-1	TRBD2	-	CASSSSAGGRGETQYF	TGCGCCAGCAGCTCCTCAGCGGGGGGACGGGGAGAGACCCAGTACTTC
TRBJ1-1	TRBV5-1	-	-	CASTKGDTQNEAFF	TGCGCCAGCACCAAGGGGGACACTCAGAATGAAGCTTTCTTT
TRBJ1-1	TRBV5-1	-	once	CASRQATEAFF	TGCGCCAGCAGACAGGCTACTGAAGCTTTCTTT